Below, 27 T cell receptor beta chains from the same sample are listed, as sequenced in a study of human T cells and chemical hapten exposure. TCRdb reprocessed the RACE reads with MiXCR, giving one entry per CDR3 protein. This table has roughly 90,000 distinct CDR3 sequences, around 9.9% appearing once. The time point denotes: patch test 3, about 24 weeks after DPC sensitization. Treatment denoted: therapeutic diphenylcyclopropenone sensitization with weekly scalp DPC. The input for sequencing was whole blood, taken in connection with sensitization to the hapten diphenylcyclopropenone (DPC). These receptor sequences come from a woman in her 30s with alopecia areata. Some clones in this sample may be carry-over from other donors' samples.

This chain joins TRBV7-3 and TRBJ2-5; a possible D gene is TRBD2 (6 bases). CDR1 is SGHTA and CDR2 is FQGTGA in the germline V gene. V was clipped by 3 bases and J by 5 bases, with 13 bases between them. The CDR3 sequence is 14 residues long. The CDR3 is CASSLGTLGETQYF. The CDR3 bases are TGTGCCAGCAGCTTGGGGACTCTCGGGGAGACCCAGTACTTC.

Many counts were recorded for this clonotype. The rearrangement uses TRBV11-3 and TRBJ2-1; 8 nucleotides agree with TRBD1. CDR1 is SGHNT, CDR2 YENEEA, per germline. Germline trimming cut 6 bases from V and 4 bases from J; bases unmatched to any gene: 8. This CDR3 is built from 15 residues. The CDR3 region is CASSFQGAGYNEQFF. The DNA for the CDR3 is TGTGCCAGCAGTTTCCAGGGGGCGGGTTACAATGAGCAGTTCTTC.

This clonotype was found many times. The rearrangement links TRBV7-6 to TRBJ2-5; unclear D gene. With 1 base removed from V and 0 bases from J, the gap between germline ends came to 3 bases. The CDR3 spans 13 residues. Germline CDR1 reads SGHVS; CDR2 reads FNYEAQ. CDR3 coding DNA: TGTGCCAGCAGCTTAGACTACCAAGAGACCCAGTACTTC. Amino acid sequence: CASSLDYQETQYF.

This clonotype has just a few counts. V and J are TRBV20-1 and TRBJ2-7, with D perhaps TRBD2 (5 bases). V was clipped by 5 bases and J by 0 bases, with 14 bases between them. CDR1 and CDR2 (germline): DFQATT, SNEGSKA (reference sequence). This CDR3 has 14 amino acids. For the CDR3, the DNA is TGCAGTGCTGATCCAGCGGTAAGCTCCTACGAGCAGTACTTC. Translation gives CSADPAVSSYEQYF.

This clonotype was recorded at least ten times. The gene calls are TRBV5-8 and TRBJ2-3; perhaps TRBD1 as D (5 bases). The CDR3 length is 17 residues. Trimming took 0 bases from V and 2 from J, leaving 16 bases between them. The germline CDR1 and CDR2 sequences are SGHTS and YDEGEE. CDR3 DNA: TGTGCCAGCAGCTTGGGGGGCAGGATTTGGCTCACAGATACGCAGTATTTT. Amino acids: CASSLGGRIWLTDTQYF. Variable domain in full (rest from reference TRBV5-8 and TRBJ2-3): EAGVTQSPTHLIKTRGQQATLRCSPISGHTSVYWYQQALGLGLQFLLWYDEGEERNRGNFPPRFSGRQFPNYSSELNVNALELEDSALYLCASSLGGRIWLTDTQYFGPGTRLTVL.

This clonotype was found many times. This chain joins TRBV6-1 and TRBJ2-3, with 7 bases that match TRBD1. Germline lookup yields CDR1 MNHNS and CDR2 SASEGT. This CDR3 has 13 residues. V lost 10 bases, J lost 7 bases, and 11 bases stayed unmatched. The CDR3 sequence is CATDGQVYYTQYF. In nucleotides, the CDR3 is TGTGCCACCGATGGACAGGTTTACTATACGCAGTATTTT.

This clonotype has a handful of counts. The chain links TRBV7-9 to TRBJ2-6; possible D gene TRBD2, 6 bases. The CDR3 extends over 16 amino acids. Deletions cut 9 bases from V and 0 bases from J, with 15 bases between. From germline, CDR1 is SEHNR and CDR2 FQNEAQ (reference sequence). The CDR3 here is CASKEGPLSGANVLTF. DNA of the CDR3: TGTGCCAGTAAGGAGGGCCCCCTCTCTGGGGCCAACGTCCTGACTTTC.

Ten or more counts support this clonotype. The CDR3 protein is CAISELAGGLNEQYF. DNA of the CDR3: TGTGCCATCAGTGAGTTAGCGGGAGGGCTCAACGAGCAGTACTTC. The rearrangement links TRBV10-3 to TRBJ2-7; 11 nucleotides line up with TRBD2. After removal of 1 base from V and 5 bases from J, the junction contained 4 bases not matched to a gene. Germline V gene data show CDR1 as ENHRY and CDR2 as SYGVKD. CDR3 length: 15 residues.

This clonotype was detected only a few times. The genes are TRBV6-5 and TRBJ2-1, with 7 bases identical to TRBD2. Germline loops: CDR1 MNHEY, CDR2 SVGAGI. V lost 2 bases and J lost 1; bases outside the gene matches: 5. This CDR3 is built from 16 residues. Here the CDR3 reads CASSYASGPSYNEQFF. The CDR3 DNA reads TGTGCCAGCAGTTACGCTAGCGGTCCTTCCTACAATGAGCAGTTCTTC.

This clonotype appeared many times. The CDR3 DNA reads TGTGCCAGCAGTCCGGCGGGAGAGGGCACCGGGGAGCTGTTTTTT. Translation: CASSPAGEGTGELFF. The rearrangement links TRBV28 to TRBJ2-2; the match to TRBD2 covers 7 bases. V was clipped by 5 bases and J by 4 bases; unmatched bases: 7. The germline V gene has CDR1 MDHEN and CDR2 SYDVKM. The CDR3 totals 15 residues.

The table lists this clonotype with a few counts. CDR3 in amino acids: CSASESLNEKLFF. In nucleotides, the CDR3 is TGCAGTGCTAGTGAGTCCCTTAATGAAAAACTGTTTTTT. The chain uses TRBV20-1 and TRBJ1-4; no firm D call. Germline values: CDR1 DFQATT, CDR2 SNEGSKA (reference sequence). The CDR3 has 13 amino acids. Deletions cut 3 bases from V and 4 bases from J, with 9 bases between.

There are many counts of this clonotype. CDR3: CASSSRPGTDQETQYF. The CDR3 DNA is TGTGCCAGCAGTTCCAGGCCTGGGACAGATCAAGAGACCCAGTACTTC. The genes are TRBV28 and TRBJ2-5, with 7 bases matching TRBD1. This CDR3 is 16 amino acids long. V was clipped by 4 bases and J by 2 bases; unmatched bases: 10. Germline loops: CDR1 MDHEN, CDR2 SYDVKM.

The CDR3 sequence is CASSPGLRPTQYF. In nucleotides, the CDR3 is TGTGCCAGCAGCCCAGGACTGCGTCCTACGCAGTATTTT. The V gene is TRBV3-1, the J gene TRBJ2-3, with D possibly being TRBD2 (5 bases). Deletions cut 4 bases from V and 8 bases from J, with 13 bases between. This CDR3 contains 13 residues. Germline assignment: CDR1 LGHDT and CDR2 YNNKEL (reference sequence).

CDR3 sequence reads: CASSRGGGDSSSPLHF. Here the CDR3 DNA reads TGTGCCAGCTCACGGGGAGGGGGTGACAGCTCATCACCCCTCCACTTT. The chain links TRBV18 to TRBJ1-6; TRBD1 is a possible D gene (6 bases). Germline V lookup: CDR1 KGHSH, CDR2 LQKENI. Trimming cost V 4 bases and J 10 bases, with 20 bases left between them. This CDR3 has 16 amino acids.

A few counts support this clonotype. The chain is built from TRBV2 and TRBJ2-3, with D tentatively TRBD2 (6 bases). CDR1 is SNHLY and CDR2 is FYNNEI in the germline V gene. V was trimmed by 7 bases and J by 6 bases, leaving 17 bases between them. This CDR3 is built from 14 residues. CDR3 in amino acids: CASMNGGRVDTQYF. The CDR3 DNA is TGTGCCAGCATGAACGGGGGACGTGTTGATACGCAGTATTTT.

The CDR3 DNA is TGTGCCATCAGCGCAACTCTAGCGGGAGGGGGCACAGATACGCAGTATTTT. Amino acid sequence: CAISATLAGGGTDTQYF. V is TRBV10-3 and J is TRBJ2-3, with 12 bases fitting TRBD2. V lost 6 bases to trimming and J lost 1 base; unmatched junction nucleotides: 8. The CDR3 totals 17 residues. CDR1 ENHRY and CDR2 SYGVKD come from the germline V gene.

The chain has TRBV24-1 and TRBJ2-3, with TRBD2 identical over 10 bases. The CDR3 contains 18 residues. Germline loops: CDR1 KGHDR, CDR2 SFDVKD. The ends lost 3 bases at V and 0 bases at J; junction bases unmatched: 8. CDR3 amino acids: CATSDPSGGALSTDTQYF. CDR3 in DNA: TGTGCCACCAGTGATCCGAGCGGGGGGGCCCTGAGCACAGATACGCAGTATTTT.

This clonotype was seen at least ten times. The genes are TRBV4-3 and TRBJ2-3, with 9 bases aligning to TRBD1. V was clipped by 0 bases and J by 4 bases; unmatched bases: 5. Germline CDR1 reads LGHNA; CDR2 reads YSLEER. CDR3 length: 16 residues. For the CDR3, the DNA is TGCGCCAGCAGCCAAGATTGGGGACAGGGTTCAGATACGCAGTATTTT. As protein: CASSQDWGQGSDTQYF.

The chain recombines TRBV5-1 with TRBJ1-3; 7 nucleotides agree with TRBD1. Germline V gene sequence: CDR1 SGHRS, CDR2 YFSETQ. The J segment lost 2 bases and the V segment lost 5 bases, leaving 4 bases of the junction unmatched. The CDR3 is 14 residues long. This chain's CDR3 is CASRPGTAGNTIYF. For the CDR3, the DNA is TGCGCCAGCAGACCCGGGACAGCTGGAAACACCATATATTTT.

CDR3 in DNA: TGCGCCAGCAGCTTGCTGGGACAGGGTGGAAACACCATATATTTT. Its translation is CASSLLGQGGNTIYF. This chain links TRBV5-1 with TRBJ1-3; 9 positions agree with TRBD1. Germline lookup yields CDR1 SGHRS and CDR2 YFSETQ. The CDR3 contains 15 residues. V trimming: 1 base; J trimming: 3 bases; junction bases outside the gene matches: 2.

The gene calls are TRBV28 and TRBJ2-2; 8 bases align to TRBD1. With V trimmed by 3 bases and J by 1 base, 4 bases remained unmatched. CDR1 is MDHEN and CDR2 is SYDVKM in the germline V gene. CDR3 length: 16 residues. CDR3 DNA: TGTGCCAGCAGTTTCCCCGGGACAGGGAACACCGGGGAGCTGTTTTTT. As protein: CASSFPGTGNTGELFF.

The chain links TRBV6-6 to TRBJ1-1; D not resolved. From germline, CDR1 is MNHNY and CDR2 SVGAGI (reference sequence). The CDR3 length is 14 residues. Trimming removed 4 bases from V and 6 bases from J, with 15 bases in between. The CDR3 spells CASSSQATSAEAFF. The CDR3 DNA is TGTGCCAGCAGTTCTCAAGCAACTAGCGCTGAAGCTTTCTTT.

The table lists this clonotype with many counts. V and J are TRBV24-1 and TRBJ2-3; D call uncertain. The CDR3 covers 14 residues. Germline CDR1 is KGHDR and CDR2 is SFDVKD. V lost 5 bases and J 2 bases, leaving 10 bases between the germline ends. This chain's CDR3 is CATSAATSTDTQYF. DNA of the CDR3: TGTGCCACCAGTGCGGCCACATCCACAGATACGCAGTATTTT.

This clonotype was recorded many times. This chain joins TRBV11-2 and TRBJ2-1; D uncertain. V was trimmed by 0 bases and J by 14 bases, leaving 14 bases between them. Germline CDR1 reads SGHAT; CDR2 reads FQNNGV. The CDR3 extends over 13 amino acids. CDR3 DNA sequence: TGTGCCAGCAGCTTAGATCCCCTATTGCCGAAGTTCTTC. It encodes CASSLDPLLPKFF.

With respect to this clonotype: A read error may explain this, as a much larger clone is one base away. The CDR3, as DNA: TGTGCCAGCAGCCCCTTGGGGGGAACTGTAGCTTTCTTT. Translated, it gives CASSPLGGTVAFF. The chain combines TRBV14 with TRBJ1-1; D might be TRBD1 (5 bases). The CDR3 is made up of 13 amino acids. Germline V lookup: CDR1 SGHDN, CDR2 FVKESK.

The genes are TRBV6-2 or TRBV6-3 and TRBJ2-6; TRBD1 matches at 7 bases. The germline V gene has CDR1 MNHEY and CDR2 SVGEGT. V lost 6 bases to trimming and J lost 2 bases; unmatched junction nucleotides: 10. CDR3 size: 17 residues. The CDR3 sequence: CASSRYRQGTGANVLTF. CDR3 DNA sequence: TGTGCCAGCAGCCGCTACAGACAGGGAACTGGGGCCAACGTCCTGACTTTC.

This clonotype was counted many times. The V call is TRBV12-3 or TRBV12-4, the J call TRBJ2-7; 12 bases align to TRBD2. Germline trimming cut 5 bases from V and 5 bases from J; bases unmatched to any gene: 4. The CDR3 is 14 amino acids. The CDR3 DNA is TGTGCCAGCAGTGCTAGCGGGAGGGCCGACGAGCAGTACTTC. This translates into CASSASGRADEQYF.